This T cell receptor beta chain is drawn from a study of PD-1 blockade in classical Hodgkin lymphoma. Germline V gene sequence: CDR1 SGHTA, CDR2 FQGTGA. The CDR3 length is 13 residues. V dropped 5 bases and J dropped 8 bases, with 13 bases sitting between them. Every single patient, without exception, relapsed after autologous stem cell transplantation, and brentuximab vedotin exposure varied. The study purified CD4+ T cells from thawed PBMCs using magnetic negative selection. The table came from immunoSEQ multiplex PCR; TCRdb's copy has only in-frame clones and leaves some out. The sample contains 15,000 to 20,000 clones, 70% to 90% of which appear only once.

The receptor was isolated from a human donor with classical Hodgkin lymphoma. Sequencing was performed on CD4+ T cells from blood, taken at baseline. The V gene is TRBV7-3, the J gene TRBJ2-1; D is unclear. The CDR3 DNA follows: TGTGCCAGCAGCCGGATAGCAAGGGATGAGCAGTTCTTC. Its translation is CASSRIARDEQFF.